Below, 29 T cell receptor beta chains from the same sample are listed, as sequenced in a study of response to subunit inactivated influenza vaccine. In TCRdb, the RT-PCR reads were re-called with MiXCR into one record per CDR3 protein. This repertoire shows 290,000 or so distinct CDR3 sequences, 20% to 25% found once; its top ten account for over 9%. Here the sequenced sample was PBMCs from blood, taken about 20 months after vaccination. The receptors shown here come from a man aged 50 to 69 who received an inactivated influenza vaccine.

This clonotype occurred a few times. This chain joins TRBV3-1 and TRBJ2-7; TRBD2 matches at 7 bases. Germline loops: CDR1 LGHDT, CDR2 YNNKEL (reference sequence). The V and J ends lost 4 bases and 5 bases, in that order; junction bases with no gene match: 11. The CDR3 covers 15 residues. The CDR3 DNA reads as TGTGCCAGCAGCCCCTCCGGCGGGGGAAAGGACGAGCAGTACTTC. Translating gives CASSPSGGGKDEQYF.

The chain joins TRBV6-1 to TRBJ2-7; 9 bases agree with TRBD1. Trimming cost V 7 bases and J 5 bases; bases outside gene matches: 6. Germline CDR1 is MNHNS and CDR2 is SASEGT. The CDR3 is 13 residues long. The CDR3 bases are TGTGCCAGCATGGGGACAGGGCGCCACGAGCAGTACTTC. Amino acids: CASMGTGRHEQYF.

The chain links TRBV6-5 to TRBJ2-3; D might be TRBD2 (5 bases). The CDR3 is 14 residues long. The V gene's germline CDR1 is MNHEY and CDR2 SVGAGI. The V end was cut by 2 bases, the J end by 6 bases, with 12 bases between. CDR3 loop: CASSYGGDRDTQYF. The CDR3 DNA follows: TGTGCCAGCAGTTACGGAGGAGACCGGGATACGCAGTATTTT.

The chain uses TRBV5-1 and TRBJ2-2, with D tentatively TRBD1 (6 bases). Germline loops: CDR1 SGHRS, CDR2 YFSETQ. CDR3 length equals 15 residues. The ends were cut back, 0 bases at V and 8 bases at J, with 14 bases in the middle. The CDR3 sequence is CASSLAQGTPGELFF. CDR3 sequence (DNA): TGCGCCAGCAGCTTGGCGCAAGGGACACCGGGGGAGCTGTTTTTT.

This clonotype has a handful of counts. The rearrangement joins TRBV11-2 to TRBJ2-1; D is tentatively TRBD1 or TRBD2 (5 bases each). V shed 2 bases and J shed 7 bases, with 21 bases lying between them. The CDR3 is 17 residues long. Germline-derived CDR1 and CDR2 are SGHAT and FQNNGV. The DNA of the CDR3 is TGTGCCAGCAGCTTATTAGTCGGGACGGCCGTCCTTAATGAGCAGTTCTTC. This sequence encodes CASSLLVGTAVLNEQFF. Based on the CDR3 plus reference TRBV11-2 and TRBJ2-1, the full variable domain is EAGVAQSPRYKIIEKRQSVAFWCNPISGHATLYWYQQILGQGPKLLIQFQNNGVVDDSQLPKDRFSAERLKGVDSTLKIQPAKLEDSAVYLCASSLLVGTAVLNEQFFGPGTRLTVL.

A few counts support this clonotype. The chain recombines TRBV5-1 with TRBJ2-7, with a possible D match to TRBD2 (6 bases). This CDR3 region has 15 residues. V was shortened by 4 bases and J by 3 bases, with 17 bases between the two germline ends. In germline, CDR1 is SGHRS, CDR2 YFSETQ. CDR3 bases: TGCGCCAGCAGCCCAACTAGCACCAGTTACTACGAGCAGTACTTC. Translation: CASSPTSTSYYEQYF.

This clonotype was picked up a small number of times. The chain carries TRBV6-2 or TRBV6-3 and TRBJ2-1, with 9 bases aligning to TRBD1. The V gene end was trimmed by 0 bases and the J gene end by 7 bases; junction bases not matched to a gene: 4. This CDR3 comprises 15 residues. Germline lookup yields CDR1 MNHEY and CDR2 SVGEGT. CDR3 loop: CASSYSGTGWNEQFF. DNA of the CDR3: TGTGCCAGCAGTTACTCGGGGACAGGGTGGAATGAGCAGTTCTTC.

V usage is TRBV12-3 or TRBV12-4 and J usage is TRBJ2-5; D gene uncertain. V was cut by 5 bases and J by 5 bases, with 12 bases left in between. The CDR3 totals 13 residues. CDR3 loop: CASSLLSLETQYF. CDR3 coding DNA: TGTGCCAGCAGTCTACTTAGCTTGGAGACCCAGTACTTC.

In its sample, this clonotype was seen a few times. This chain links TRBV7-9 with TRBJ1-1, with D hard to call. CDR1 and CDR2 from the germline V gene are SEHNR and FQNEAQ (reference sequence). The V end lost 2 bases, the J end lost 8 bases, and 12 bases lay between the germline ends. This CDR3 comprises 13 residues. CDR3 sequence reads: CASSLPFYGEAFF. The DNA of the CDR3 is TGTGCCAGCAGCTTACCCTTCTACGGGGAAGCTTTCTTT.

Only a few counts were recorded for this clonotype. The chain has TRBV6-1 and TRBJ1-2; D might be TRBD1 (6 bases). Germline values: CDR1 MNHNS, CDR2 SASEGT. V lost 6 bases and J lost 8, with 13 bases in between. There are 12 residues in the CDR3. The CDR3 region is CASRVTGNGYTF. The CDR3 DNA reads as TGTGCCAGCAGGGTCACAGGGAACGGCTACACCTTC.

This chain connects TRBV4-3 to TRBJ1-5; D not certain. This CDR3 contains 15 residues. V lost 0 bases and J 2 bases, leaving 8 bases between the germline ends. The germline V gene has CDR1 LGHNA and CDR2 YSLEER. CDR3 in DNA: TGCGCCAGCAGCCAAGATATGGCCGGCAATCAGCCCCAGCATTTT. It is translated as CASSQDMAGNQPQHF.

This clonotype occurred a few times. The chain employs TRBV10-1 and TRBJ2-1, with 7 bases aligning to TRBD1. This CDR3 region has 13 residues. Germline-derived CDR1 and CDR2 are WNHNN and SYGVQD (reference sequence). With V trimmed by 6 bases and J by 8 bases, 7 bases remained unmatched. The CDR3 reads CASSRDSLDEQFF. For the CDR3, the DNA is TGCGCCAGCAGCAGGGACAGTCTAGATGAGCAGTTCTTC.

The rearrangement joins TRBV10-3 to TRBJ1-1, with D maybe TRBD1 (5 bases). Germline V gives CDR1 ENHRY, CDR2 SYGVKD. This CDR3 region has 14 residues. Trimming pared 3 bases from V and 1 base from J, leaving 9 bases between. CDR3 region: CAISDSTANTEAFF. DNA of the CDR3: TGTGCCATCAGTGACTCGACAGCGAACACTGAAGCTTTCTTT.

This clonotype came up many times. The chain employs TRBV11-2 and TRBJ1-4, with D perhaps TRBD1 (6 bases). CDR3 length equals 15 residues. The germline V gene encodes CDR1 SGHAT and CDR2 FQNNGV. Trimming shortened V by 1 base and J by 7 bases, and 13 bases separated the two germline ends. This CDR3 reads CASSLGWGAGEKLFF. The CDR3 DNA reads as TGTGCCAGCAGCTTAGGCTGGGGGGCAGGTGAAAAACTGTTTTTT.

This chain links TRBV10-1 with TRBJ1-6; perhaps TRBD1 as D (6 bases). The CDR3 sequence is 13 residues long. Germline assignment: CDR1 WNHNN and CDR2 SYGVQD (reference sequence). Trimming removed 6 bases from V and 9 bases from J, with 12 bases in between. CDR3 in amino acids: CASSGTGTSPLHF. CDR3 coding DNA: TGCGCCAGCAGCGGCACAGGGACTTCACCCCTCCACTTT.

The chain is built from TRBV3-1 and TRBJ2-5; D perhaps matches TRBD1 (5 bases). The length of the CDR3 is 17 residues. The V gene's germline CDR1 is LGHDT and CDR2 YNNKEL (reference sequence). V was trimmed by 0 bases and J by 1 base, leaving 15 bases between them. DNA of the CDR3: TGTGCCAGCAGCCAAGATACGCAGGGCGCGGTCCAAGAGACCCAGTACTTC. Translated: CASSQDTQGAVQETQYF.

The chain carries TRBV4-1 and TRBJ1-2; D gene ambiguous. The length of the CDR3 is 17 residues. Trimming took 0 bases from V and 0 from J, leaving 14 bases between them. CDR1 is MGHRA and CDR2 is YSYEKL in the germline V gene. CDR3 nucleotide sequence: TGCGCCAGCAGCCAAGATACCGGAATGAGGGCTAACTATGGCTACACCTTC. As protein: CASSQDTGMRANYGYTF.

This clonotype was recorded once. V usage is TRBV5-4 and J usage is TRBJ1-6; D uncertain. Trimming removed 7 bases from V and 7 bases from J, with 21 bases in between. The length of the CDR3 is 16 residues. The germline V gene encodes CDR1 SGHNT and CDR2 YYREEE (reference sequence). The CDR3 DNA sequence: TGTGCCAGCTCCGGCGCCGGGGTACCCCCGAATTCACCCCTCCACTTT. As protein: CASSGAGVPPNSPLHF. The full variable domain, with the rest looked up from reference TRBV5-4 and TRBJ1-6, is ETGVTQSPTHLIKTRGQQVTLRCSSQSGHNTVSWYQQALGQGPQFIFQYYREEENGRGNFPPRFSGLQFPNYSSELNVNALELDDSALYLCASSGAGVPPNSPLHFGNGTRLTVT.

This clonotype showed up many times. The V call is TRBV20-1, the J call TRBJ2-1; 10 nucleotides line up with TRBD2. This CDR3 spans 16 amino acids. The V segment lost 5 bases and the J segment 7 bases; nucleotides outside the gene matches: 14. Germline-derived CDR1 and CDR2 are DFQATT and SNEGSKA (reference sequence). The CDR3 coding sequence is TGCAGTGCTCCCTCACGTAGCGGGAGGTTCGGGAATGAGCAGTTCTTC. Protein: CSAPSRSGRFGNEQFF.

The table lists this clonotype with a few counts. The CDR3 loop is CASSFPLKQGEADTQYF. The CDR3 DNA is TGTGCCAGCAGTTTCCCCCTTAAACAAGGAGAGGCAGATACGCAGTATTTT. V usage is TRBV28 and J usage is TRBJ2-3, with D unclear. The CDR3 length is 17 residues. The germline V gene encodes CDR1 MDHEN and CDR2 SYDVKM. V lost 3 bases and J 4 bases, leaving 20 bases between the germline ends.

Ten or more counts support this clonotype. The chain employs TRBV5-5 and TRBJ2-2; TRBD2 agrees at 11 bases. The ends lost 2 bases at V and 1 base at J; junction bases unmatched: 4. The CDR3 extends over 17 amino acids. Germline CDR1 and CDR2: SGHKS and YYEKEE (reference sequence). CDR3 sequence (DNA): TGTGCCAGCAGCTTTTATCTAGCGGGAGGGAACACCGGGGAGCTGTTTTTT. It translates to CASSFYLAGGNTGELFF.

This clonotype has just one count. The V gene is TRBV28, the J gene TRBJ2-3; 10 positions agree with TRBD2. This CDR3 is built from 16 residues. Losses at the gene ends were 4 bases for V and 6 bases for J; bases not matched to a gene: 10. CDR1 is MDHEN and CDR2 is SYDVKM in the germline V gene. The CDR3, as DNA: TGTGCCAGCAGTTATAGCGGGAGGCGGATGTATGATACGCAGTATTTT. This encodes CASSYSGRRMYDTQYF. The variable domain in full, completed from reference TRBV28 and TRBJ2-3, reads DVKVTQSSRYLVKRTGEKVFLECVQDMDHENMFWYRQDPGLGLRLIYFSYDVKMKEKGDIPEGYSVSREKKERFSLILESASTNQTSMYLCASSYSGRRMYDTQYFGPGTRLTVL.

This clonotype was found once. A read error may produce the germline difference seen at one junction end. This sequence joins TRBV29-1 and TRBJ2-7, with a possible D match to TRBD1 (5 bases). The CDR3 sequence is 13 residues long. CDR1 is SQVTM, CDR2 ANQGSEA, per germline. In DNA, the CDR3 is TGCAACGTTAAAGGGGAAGTATCCTACGAGCAGTACTTC. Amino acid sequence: CNVKGEVSYEQYF.

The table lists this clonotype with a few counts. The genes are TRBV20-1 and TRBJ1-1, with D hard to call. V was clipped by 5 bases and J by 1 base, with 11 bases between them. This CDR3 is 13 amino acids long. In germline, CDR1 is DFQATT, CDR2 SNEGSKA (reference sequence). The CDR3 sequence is CSARTLGNTEAFF. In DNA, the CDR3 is TGCAGTGCTCGCACGTTAGGGAACACTGAAGCTTTCTTT.

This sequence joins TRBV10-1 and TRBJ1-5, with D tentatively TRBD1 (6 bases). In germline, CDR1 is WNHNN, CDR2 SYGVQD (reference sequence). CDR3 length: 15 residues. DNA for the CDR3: TGCGCTAAACTGGACAGTCTTGATAGCAATCAGCCCCAGCATTTT. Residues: CAKLDSLDSNQPQHF.

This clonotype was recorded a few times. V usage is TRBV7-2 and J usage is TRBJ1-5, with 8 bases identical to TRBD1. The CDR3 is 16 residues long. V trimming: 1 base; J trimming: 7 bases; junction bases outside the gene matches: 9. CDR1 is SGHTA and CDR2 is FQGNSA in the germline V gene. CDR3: CASSLESNRGGQPQHF. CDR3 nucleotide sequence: TGTGCCAGCAGCTTAGAATCGAACAGGGGGGGGCAGCCCCAGCATTTT.

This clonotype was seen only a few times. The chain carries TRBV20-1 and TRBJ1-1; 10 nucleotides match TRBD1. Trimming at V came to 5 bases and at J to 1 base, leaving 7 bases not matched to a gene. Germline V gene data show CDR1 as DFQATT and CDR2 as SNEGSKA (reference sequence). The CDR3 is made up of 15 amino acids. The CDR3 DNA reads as TGCAGTGCTCGAGGACAGGGGGGGAGGAACACTGAAGCTTTCTTT. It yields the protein CSARGQGGRNTEAFF.

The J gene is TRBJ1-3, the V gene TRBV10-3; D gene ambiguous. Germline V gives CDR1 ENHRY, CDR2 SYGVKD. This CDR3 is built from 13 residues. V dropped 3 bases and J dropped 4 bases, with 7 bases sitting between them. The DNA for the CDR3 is TGTGCCATCAGTGAAACCGCAGGAAACACCATATATTTT. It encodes CAISETAGNTIYF.

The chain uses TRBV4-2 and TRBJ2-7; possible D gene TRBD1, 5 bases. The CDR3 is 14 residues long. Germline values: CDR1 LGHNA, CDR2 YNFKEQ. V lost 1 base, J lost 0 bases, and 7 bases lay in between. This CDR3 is CASSQAGYSYEQYF. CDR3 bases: TGTGCCAGCAGCCAAGCAGGGTACTCCTACGAGCAGTACTTC.